This section outlines one T cell receptor (beta chain) sequence together with its context. Antigen unknown. The data stem from a study of cytomegalovirus exposure and HLA in healthy donors. CDR1 is MGHRA and CDR2 is YSYEKL in the germline V gene. V was pared by 4 bases and J by 2 bases, with 4 bases of the junction left unmatched. This CDR3 is 15 amino acids long. Findings and limits, study-wide: A previous analysis found most TCR beta V segments productive roughly 87% or roughly 30% of the time. Whilst most TCR sequences proved rare, a subset of public TCRs occurred across many donors.

The study ran its PCR with 60 Vbeta and 13 Jbeta primers. Sequencing used immunoSEQ multiplex PCR; TCRdb keeps in-frame clones, though not all of them. This table holds more than 140,000 clones, roughly 75% found once. The chain links TRBV4-1 to TRBJ1-5, with 8 bases that match TRBD1. The sample consisted of PBMCs. The TCR comes from a man in his forties or fifties in good health and CMV-seronegative. CDR3 DNA: TGCGCCAGCAGCCGGATGACAGGGGGCAATCAGCCCCAGCATTTT. Protein: CASSRMTGGNQPQHF.